Following are 19 T cell receptor beta chains from one sample sequenced in a study of blood T cell repertoires in COVID-19. Data came from immunoSEQ multiplex PCR; TCRdb stores just in-frame clones and leaves some out. The table includes 35,000 to 45,000 clones, about 81% detected once. Input material: peripheral blood. These receptors originate from a human donor in a cohort sampled during active or convalescent COVID-19. The donor label of this sample is uncertain.

This rearrangement joins TRBV19 to TRBJ2-5; 7 nucleotides agree with TRBD1. The length of the CDR3 is 15 residues. J gave up 5 bases and V 6 bases, and 12 bases lay outside the gene matches. CDR1 LNHDA and CDR2 SQIVND come from the germline V gene (reference sequence). The CDR3, as DNA: TGTGCCAGTAGGGAAGGACAGGCGCTGGGTGAGACCCAGTACTTC. It specifies CASREGQALGETQYF.

This chain joins TRBV7-3 and TRBJ2-7; 12 nucleotides agree with TRBD1. The CDR3 spans 16 residues. Per the germline V gene, CDR1 is SGHTA and CDR2 is FQGTGA. The V gene end was trimmed by 1 base and the J gene end by 7 bases; junction bases not matched to a gene: 8. The CDR3 region is CASSLIPGQGASEQYF. In DNA form, the CDR3 reads TGTGCCAGCAGCTTAATCCCGGGACAGGGGGCGTCTGAGCAGTACTTC.

The rearrangement links TRBV29-1 to TRBJ1-1; unclear D gene. The CDR3 contains 15 residues. The V gene lost 7 bases and the J gene lost 1 base, with 19 bases spanning the gap. CDR1 and CDR2 from the germline V gene are SQVTM and ANQGSEA. The DNA of the CDR3 is TGCAGCGGGATGAAGTGGGCAGGCCAGAACACTGAAGCTTTCTTT. Translation gives CSGMKWAGQNTEAFF.

The rearrangement joins TRBV11-2 to TRBJ1-2; no reliable D call. V was trimmed by 3 bases and J by 6 bases, leaving 23 bases between them. Germline CDR1 reads SGHAT; CDR2 reads FQNNGV. This CDR3 comprises 17 residues. In DNA, the CDR3 is TGTGCCAGCAGCTTTACCCTCACCGGCGGGTCGAATAATGGCTACACCTTC. Its protein is CASSFTLTGGSNNGYTF. The entire variable domain, with the rest obtained from reference TRBV11-2 and TRBJ1-2, is as follows: EAGVAQSPRYKIIEKRQSVAFWCNPISGHATLYWYQQILGQGPKLLIQFQNNGVVDDSQLPKDRFSAERLKGVDSTLKIQPAKLEDSAVYLCASSFTLTGGSNNGYTFGSGTRLTVV.

CDR3 protein: CATSDSGLAGAIETQYF. As DNA, the CDR3 is TGTGCCACCAGTGATTCTGGACTAGCGGGAGCTATAGAGACCCAGTACTTC. The J gene is TRBJ2-5, the V gene TRBV24-1, with 13 positions matching TRBD2. Germline CDR1 and CDR2: KGHDR and SFDVKD. This CDR3 has 17 amino acids. The V gene end was trimmed by 2 bases and the J gene end by 4 bases; junction bases not matched to a gene: 6.

V is TRBV6-2 or TRBV6-3 and J is TRBJ1-1, with TRBD1 identical over 7 bases. V shed 4 bases, J shed 7 bases, and the junction held 15 bases outside the gene matches. Germline CDR1 reads MNHEY; CDR2 reads SVGEGT. The CDR3 contains 16 residues. The CDR3 reads CASSSGTAERGGEAFF. The CDR3 nucleotides are TGTGCCAGCAGTTCCGGGACAGCGGAACGAGGGGGTGAAGCTTTCTTT.

The chain has TRBV29-1 and TRBJ1-2; D not certain. Germline CDR1 SQVTM, CDR2 ANQGSEA. V lost 3 bases, J lost 8 bases, and 22 bases lay in between. The CDR3 is 15 residues long. CDR3 nucleotides: TGCAGCGTTGATAAGCCTAGAGGGAGGGAAGGGGGCTACACCTTC. This translates into CSVDKPRGREGGYTF.

The chain couples TRBV2 to TRBJ2-3; the match to TRBD2 covers 8 bases. V dropped 6 bases and J dropped 0; count of bases not matched to a gene: 5. CDR3 size: 15 residues. Germline V CDR1 and CDR2: SNHLY, FYNNEI. CDR3 coding DNA: TGTGCCAGCAGGCCCCGACTAGCGAGCACAGATACGCAGTATTTT. Protein sequence: CASRPRLASTDTQYF.

This rearrangement joins TRBV19 to TRBJ2-3; 8 bases fit TRBD2. Trimming took 7 bases from V and 6 from J; bases not matched to a gene: 6. The CDR3 extends over 13 amino acids. The germline gives CDR1 LNHDA, CDR2 SQIVND (reference sequence). Here the CDR3 reads CASNSGTLDTQYF. The CDR3 nucleotides read TGTGCCAGTAATAGCGGGACGTTGGATACGCAGTATTTT.

This rearrangement joins TRBV27 to TRBJ2-7; perhaps TRBD2 as D (6 bases). CDR1 MNHEY and CDR2 SMNVEV come from the germline V gene (reference sequence). The CDR3 consists of 16 residues. Between the trimmed V and J ends, which lost 6 bases and 4 bases, there was a span of 22 bases. In nucleotides, the CDR3 is TGTGCCAGCAGGGAAGGGCGTTTCGGGAGCAAATACGAGCAGTACTTC. It codes for CASREGRFGSKYEQYF.

CDR3 nucleotide sequence: TGTGCCAGCAGCTTAGGGGACAGGCCGAATCAGCCCCAGCATTTT. Its translation: CASSLGDRPNQPQHF. The chain employs TRBV7-2 and TRBJ1-5; 8 bases fit TRBD1. The CDR3 extends over 15 amino acids. After removal of 1 base from V and 4 bases from J, the junction contained 3 bases not matched to a gene. Germline V gene data show CDR1 as SGHTA and CDR2 as FQGNSA.

V is TRBV20-1 and J is TRBJ1-1; no firm D call. V was shortened by 5 bases and J by 8 bases, with 12 bases between the two germline ends. Per the germline V gene, CDR1 is DFQATT and CDR2 is SNEGSKA (reference sequence). The length of the CDR3 is 11 residues. The CDR3 DNA sequence: TGCAGTGCTCCAGACTCGGTCGAAGCTTTCTTT. Its translation is CSAPDSVEAFF.

The gene calls are TRBV4-3 and TRBJ2-6; D gene uncertain. Trimming stripped 4 bases from V and 0 bases from J, with 4 bases between. The CDR3 loop spans 14 amino acids. CDR1 is LGHNA and CDR2 is YSLEER in the germline V gene. The CDR3 spells CASSLNSGANVLTF. Here the CDR3 DNA reads TGCGCCAGCAGCCTCAACTCTGGGGCCAACGTCCTGACTTTC.

The J gene is TRBJ2-7, the V gene TRBV6-5; D is possibly TRBD2 (6 bases). This CDR3 spans 15 amino acids. Looked up from germline, CDR1 is MNHEY and CDR2 is SVGAGI. Trimming shortened V by 4 bases and J by 0 bases, and 13 bases separated the two germline ends. The CDR3 protein is CASSWSAGSSYEQYF. The CDR3 coding sequence is TGTGCCAGCAGTTGGTCAGCGGGCAGCTCCTACGAGCAGTACTTC.

The genes are TRBV2 and TRBJ2-7, with D maybe TRBD2 (6 bases). V lost 11 bases, J lost 0 bases, and 14 bases lay in between. This CDR3 is 13 amino acids long. The germline V gene has CDR1 SNHLY and CDR2 FYNNEI. This chain's CDR3 is CAAGRTISYEQYF. CDR3 in DNA: TGTGCCGCCGGGCGGACTATCTCCTACGAGCAGTACTTC.

This chain uses TRBV5-1 with TRBJ2-3; perhaps TRBD1 as D (5 bases). This CDR3 contains 12 residues. With 6 bases removed from V and 2 bases from J, the gap between germline ends came to 7 bases. Germline CDR1 is SGHRS and CDR2 is YFSETQ. This CDR3 reads CASKGSTDTQYF. The DNA for the CDR3 is TGCGCCAGCAAGGGGTCCACAGATACGCAGTATTTT.

V usage is TRBV6-5 and J usage is TRBJ2-1; no reliable D call. The ends were cut back, 6 bases at V and 8 bases at J, with 14 bases in the middle. The germline V gene encodes CDR1 MNHEY and CDR2 SVGAGI. The CDR3 sequence is 13 residues long. CDR3 DNA: TGTGCCAGCAGCAGGAAGGCTTGGGATGAGCAGTTCTTC. Protein product: CASSRKAWDEQFF.

The rearrangement joins TRBV7-3 to TRBJ2-7, with 8 bases fitting TRBD1. Germline V lookup: CDR1 SGHTA, CDR2 FQGTGA. V was pared by 2 bases and J by 6 bases, with 6 bases of the junction left unmatched. The CDR3 covers 14 residues. CDR3 loop: CASSLDGQGGEQYF. DNA for the CDR3: TGTGCCAGCAGCTTAGACGGACAGGGCGGCGAGCAGTACTTC.

The chain combines TRBV6-5 with TRBJ2-7, with D possibly being TRBD1 (6 bases). The CDR3 runs 14 residues. Germline assignment: CDR1 MNHEY and CDR2 SVGAGI. Trimming stripped 4 bases from V and 4 bases from J, with 14 bases between. CDR3 bases: TGTGCCAGCAGTTCCCGGGACACCCAATACGAGCAGTACTTC. Protein sequence: CASSSRDTQYEQYF.